This TCR beta chain was profiled in a study of blood T cell repertoires in COVID-19. As for the study in general: Spain, Italy and the United States supplied samples that represented acute and convalescent COVID-19. Sources were T cells, B-cell-depleted T cells, or PBMCs; the material itself was cDNA or gDNA.

In the original analysis: The assay estimated nucleated cells by amplifying reference gene primers. TCRdb keeps only in-frame clones here, not all; method: immunoSEQ multiplex PCR. The V and J calls and the clone size are those of that table, but D and trimming were determined from the DNA. The sample holds 140,000 to 150,000 clones; around four fifths are singletons and the top ten take less than 50%. This CDR3 has 16 residues. Germline V gives CDR1 SGHTA, CDR2 FQGNSA. V was shortened by 7 bases and J by 1 base, with 19 bases between the two germline ends. The sequenced sample was peripheral blood. This chain joins TRBV7-2 and TRBJ1-2, with D tentatively TRBD1 (6 bases). The clonotype originates from a human donor in a cohort sampled during active COVID-19. CDR3 amino acids: CASTSDSALINYGYTF. In nucleotides, the CDR3 is TGTGCCAGCACCTCGGACAGCGCACTAATTAACTATGGCTACACCTTC. Combining the CDR3 with reference TRBV7-2 and TRBJ1-2 gives the whole variable domain GAGVSQSPSNKVTEKGKDVELRCDPISGHTALYWYRQSLGQGLEFLIYFQGNSAPDKSGLPSDRFSAERTGGSVSTLTIQRTQQEDSAVYLCASTSDSALINYGYTFGSGTRLTVV.